These 19 T cell receptor beta chains originate from one sample sequenced in a study of CD8+CD57+ T cells in acquired aplastic anemia. The template used for profiling TCR beta VDJ and CDR3 was genomic DNA. From the reads, TCRdb called clonotypes with MiXCR, one entry per CDR3 protein. The data hold around 190,000 distinct CDR3 sequences, with almost 50% observed a single time. Whoever was chosen for sequencing had shown CD8+CD57+ cell expansion by flow cytometry. Sequencing was performed on sorted CD4+, CD8+, or CD8+CD57+ T cells (not recorded which) from PBMCs. The receptors stem from a human donor with aplastic anemia.

The gene calls are TRBV13 and TRBJ2-7; the D is unclear. Trimming shortened V by 8 bases and J by 9 bases, and 17 bases separated the two germline ends. Per the germline V gene, CDR1 is PRHDT and CDR2 is FYEKMQ (reference sequence). The CDR3 sequence is 12 residues long. The CDR3 DNA sequence: TGTGCCAGCGCCCAGAGTGCAGACGTGCAGTACTTC. Amino acid sequence: CASAQSADVQYF.

A few counts support this clonotype. V gene TRBV5-1 combines with J gene TRBJ1-1, with D maybe TRBD1 (6 bases). The CDR3 contains 17 residues. Germline V CDR1 and CDR2: SGHRS, YFSETQ. The ends were cut back, 4 bases at V and 1 base at J, with 20 bases in the middle. The CDR3 DNA reads as TGCGCCAGCAGCCATTATCGTCGGACAGCTGGGAACACTGAAGCTTTCTTT. It specifies CASSHYRRTAGNTEAFF.

The J gene is TRBJ2-5, the V gene TRBV10-3; tentatively, D is TRBD1 (5 bases). The germline V gene encodes CDR1 ENHRY and CDR2 SYGVKD. The CDR3 loop spans 14 amino acids. Trimming stripped 8 bases from V and 9 bases from J, with 22 bases between. The DNA for the CDR3 is TGTGCCATCGGTGGACAAAGGAGCCAAGGGGCCCAGTACTTC. Amino acid sequence: CAIGGQRSQGAQYF.

This clonotype has at least ten counts. The genes are TRBV24-1 and TRBJ2-1, with 9 bases aligning to TRBD1. V was clipped by 3 bases and J by 11 bases; unmatched bases: 19. Germline assignment: CDR1 KGHDR and CDR2 SFDVKD. CDR3 length equals 18 residues. The CDR3 is CATSDPTSPGQGRGKQFF. CDR3 DNA: TGTGCCACCAGTGATCCTACCTCTCCGGGACAGGGTAGAGGGAAGCAGTTCTTC.

Points on this clonotype: This may come from a read error, since a much larger clone is one base off. This CDR3 fails to terminate in the conserved phenylalanine or tryptophan, so it likely reflects a read error. The chain employs TRBV6-1 and TRBJ1-1; D is undetermined. Germline CDR1 is MNHNS and CDR2 is SASEGT. The germline V and J ends were trimmed by 3 bases and 1 base, with 6 bases remaining between them. This CDR3 is built from 13 residues. CDR3 nucleotides: TGTGCCAGCAGTGACCTACCGAACACTGAAGCTTTCCTT. Translating it yields CASSDLPNTEAFL.

The chain uses TRBV19 and TRBJ1-2; no definite D call. The CDR3 runs 14 residues. CDR1 is LNHDA, CDR2 SQIVND, per germline (reference sequence). The V end lost 8 bases, the J end lost 4 bases, and 17 bases lay between the germline ends. The CDR3 DNA is TGTGCCAGTGATAAAGGGATGGAAGGCTATGGCTACACCTTC. Protein: CASDKGMEGYGYTF.

The chain uses TRBV7-9 and TRBJ1-1, with D perhaps matching TRBD1 (6 bases). This CDR3 comprises 14 residues. Per the germline V gene, CDR1 is SEHNR and CDR2 is FQNEAQ (reference sequence). Trimming removed 5 bases from V and 3 bases from J, with 13 bases in between. CDR3 coding DNA: TGTGCCAGCAGCCCCCGGGGGGCGGACACTGAAGCTTTCTTT. This encodes CASSPRGADTEAFF.

This chain joins TRBV20-1 and TRBJ2-7; TRBD1 matches 7 bases. Germline CDR1 reads DFQATT; CDR2 reads SNEGSKA (reference sequence). Trimming took 6 bases from V and 3 from J; bases not matched to a gene: 8. CDR3 length: 13 amino acids. CDR3 coding DNA: TGCAGTGCCAGCAGGACAGGCCACTACGAGCAGTACTTC. This encodes CSASRTGHYEQYF.

This clonotype has ten or more counts. The chain carries TRBV5-6 and TRBJ1-5; perhaps TRBD1 as D (5 bases). This CDR3 region has 20 residues. V shed 7 bases and J shed 0 bases, with 29 bases lying between them. The germline gives CDR1 SGHDT, CDR2 YYEEEE. The DNA for the CDR3 is TGTGCCAGCCGCGCCCTGGCCCAGGGAAATGCGGACGGTAGCAATCAGCCCCAGCATTTT. Translated, it gives CASRALAQGNADGSNQPQHF.

The chain recombines TRBV29-1 with TRBJ2-7, with TRBD1 matching over 9 bases. J lost 2 bases, V lost 7 bases, and 6 bases had no gene match. The CDR3 has 13 residues. Per germline, CDR1 SQVTM and CDR2 ANQGSEA. For the CDR3, the DNA is TGCAGCGCCAGGACAGGGGCGACCTACGAGCAGTACTTC. Translated: CSARTGATYEQYF.

There are many counts of this clonotype. V usage is TRBV12-3 or TRBV12-4 and J usage is TRBJ1-6; D is uncertain. V was trimmed by 3 bases and J by 9 bases, leaving 9 bases between them. The CDR3 spans 13 residues. CDR3 sequence reads: CASSFPWGSPLHF. CDR3 nucleotide sequence: TGTGCCAGCAGTTTTCCGTGGGGTTCACCCCTCCACTTT.

This clonotype appeared many times. V gene TRBV2 combines with J gene TRBJ1-1, with D perhaps matching TRBD1 (6 bases). Trimming removed 7 bases from V and 11 bases from J, with 23 bases in between. Germline values: CDR1 SNHLY, CDR2 FYNNEI. This CDR3 is built from 14 residues. CDR3 bases: TGTGCCAGCAACAAACCGGGGGCCGCGGTCGGGGCTTTCTTT. Protein: CASNKPGAAVGAFF.

The V and J genes are TRBV25-1 and TRBJ2-5; 8 bases align to TRBD2. V trimming: 7 bases; J trimming: 4 bases; junction bases outside the gene matches: 5. Germline lookup yields CDR1 MGHDK and CDR2 SYGVNS. The CDR3 is 13 residues long. The CDR3 reads CASTRGGLETQYF. The CDR3 nucleotides are TGTGCCAGCACCCGGGGGGGGCTAGAGACCCAGTACTTC.

The sample holds many counts of this clonotype. The chain is built from TRBV5-1 and TRBJ2-2, with TRBD1 matching over 9 bases. The junction had 12 bases not matched to a gene; V was cut back by 7 bases and J by 5 bases. The CDR3 covers 16 residues. CDR1 SGHRS and CDR2 YFSETQ come from the germline V gene. The CDR3: CASEVGQGIVTGELFF. CDR3 nucleotide sequence: TGCGCCAGCGAGGTGGGACAGGGAATCGTGACCGGGGAGCTGTTTTTT.

In this sample, this clonotype is medium-sized (0.01 to 0.1%). The chain carries TRBV15 and TRBJ2-5; D is uncertain. The CDR3 length is 13 residues. Germline CDR1 LNHNV, CDR2 YYDKDF (reference sequence). The ends were cut back, 6 bases at V and 6 bases at J, with 14 bases in the middle. CDR3 in DNA: TGTGCCACCAGGGTGATTAGTGGGCAGACCCAGTACTTC. As protein: CATRVISGQTQYF.

J is TRBJ1-2 and V is TRBV19, with 9 bases lining up with TRBD1. The junction had 4 bases not matched to a gene; V was cut back by 4 bases and J by 4 bases. Germline assignment: CDR1 LNHDA and CDR2 SQIVND (reference sequence). This CDR3 contains 14 residues. CDR3 protein: CASSSGQGTYGYTF. DNA of the CDR3: TGTGCCAGTAGTAGCGGACAGGGGACCTATGGCTACACCTTC.

This clonotype was observed many times. V is TRBV9 and J is TRBJ1-3; D uncertain. Trimming took 3 bases from V and 1 from J, leaving 5 bases between them. The CDR3 runs to 13 residues. The germline V gene has CDR1 SGDLS and CDR2 YYNGEE. The CDR3 coding sequence is TGTGCCAGCAGCGCCCCATCTGGAAACACCATATATTTT. It codes for CASSAPSGNTIYF.

The gene calls are TRBV15 and TRBJ2-5; D gene ambiguous. This CDR3 spans 17 amino acids. Germline values: CDR1 LNHNV, CDR2 YYDKDF (reference sequence). Trimming removed 3 bases from V and 1 base from J, with 18 bases in between. CDR3 coding DNA: TGTGCCACCAGCAGTTTAGAACTTGGTGGGCGCCAAGAGACCCAGTACTTC. This encodes CATSSLELGGRQETQYF.

V gene TRBV19 combines with J gene TRBJ2-5; D remains unclear. The V end lost 10 bases, the J end lost 7 bases, and 16 bases lay between the germline ends. CDR3 length equals 12 residues. In germline, CDR1 is LNHDA, CDR2 SQIVND (reference sequence). DNA of the CDR3: TGTGCCACCAGACTGTCGTCGGGGACCCAGTACTTC. It encodes CATRLSSGTQYF.